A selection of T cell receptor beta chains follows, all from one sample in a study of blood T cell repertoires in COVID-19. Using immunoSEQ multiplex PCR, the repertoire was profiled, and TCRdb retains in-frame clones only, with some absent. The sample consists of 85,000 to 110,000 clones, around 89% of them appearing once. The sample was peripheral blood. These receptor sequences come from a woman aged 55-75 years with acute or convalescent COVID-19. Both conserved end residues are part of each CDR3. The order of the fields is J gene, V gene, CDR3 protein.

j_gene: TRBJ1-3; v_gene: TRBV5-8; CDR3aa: CASSFGQGLNTIYF
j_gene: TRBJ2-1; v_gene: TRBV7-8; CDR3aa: CASSRGRTYYNEQFF
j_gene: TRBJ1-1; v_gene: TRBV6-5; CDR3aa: CASSPLGGTEAFF
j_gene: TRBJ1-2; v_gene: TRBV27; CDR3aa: CASSFDRGLSYGYTF
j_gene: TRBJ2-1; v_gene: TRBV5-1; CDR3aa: CASSLEGTGIDNEQFF
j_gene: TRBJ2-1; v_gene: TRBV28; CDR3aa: CASSQRLGTGYNEQFF
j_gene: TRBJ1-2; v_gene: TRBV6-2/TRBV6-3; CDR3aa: CASSFYTGGTNYGYTF
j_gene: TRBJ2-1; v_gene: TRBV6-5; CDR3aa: CASSWGHRYNEQFF
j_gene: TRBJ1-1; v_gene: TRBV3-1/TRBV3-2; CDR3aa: CASSPGQWENTEAFF
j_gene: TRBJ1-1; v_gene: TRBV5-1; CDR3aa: CASSPGDRMNTEAFF
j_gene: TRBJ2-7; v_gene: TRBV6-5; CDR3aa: CASSSLANEQYF
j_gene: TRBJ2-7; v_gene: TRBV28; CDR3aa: CASSQGWYEQYF
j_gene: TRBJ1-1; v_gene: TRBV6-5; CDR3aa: CASSYNRVNTEAFF
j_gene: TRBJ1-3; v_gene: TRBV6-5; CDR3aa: CASSSDRGAYGNTIYF
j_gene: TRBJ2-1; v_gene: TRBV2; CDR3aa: CASSEARRAGEQFF
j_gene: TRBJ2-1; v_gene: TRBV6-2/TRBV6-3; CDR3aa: CASSYSPTAASGSSAYNEQFF
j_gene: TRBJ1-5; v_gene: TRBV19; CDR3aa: CASSISGGNNQPQHF
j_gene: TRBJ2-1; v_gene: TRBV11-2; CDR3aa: CASSAASGGGLGEQFF
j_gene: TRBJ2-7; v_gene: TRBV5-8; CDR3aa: CASSLLGLDEQYF
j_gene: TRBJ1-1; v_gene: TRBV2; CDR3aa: CASTMGRNTEAFF
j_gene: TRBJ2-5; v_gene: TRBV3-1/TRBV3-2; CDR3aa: CASSQRDRVQETQYF
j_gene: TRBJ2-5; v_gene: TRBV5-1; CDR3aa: CASSFSTSGSSETQYF
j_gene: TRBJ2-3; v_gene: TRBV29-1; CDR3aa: CSGKGGGPDTQYF
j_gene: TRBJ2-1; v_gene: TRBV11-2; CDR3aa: CASSTGQGRNEQFF
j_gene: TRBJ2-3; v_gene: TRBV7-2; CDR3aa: CASSREGGWSTDTQYF
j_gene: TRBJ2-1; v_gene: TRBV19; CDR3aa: CASSIDSGFSSYNEQFF
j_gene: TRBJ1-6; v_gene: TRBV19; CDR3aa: CASRMGTENSPLHF
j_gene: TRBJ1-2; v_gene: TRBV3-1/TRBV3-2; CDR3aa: CASSQGLSVPNYGYTF
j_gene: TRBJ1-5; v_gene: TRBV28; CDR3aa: CASSFGSGGPQHF
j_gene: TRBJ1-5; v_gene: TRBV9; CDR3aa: CASSVTGNGPQHF
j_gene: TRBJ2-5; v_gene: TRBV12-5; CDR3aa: CASGLVGRTSGTIQYF
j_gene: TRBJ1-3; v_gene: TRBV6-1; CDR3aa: CASSEGQAGSGNTIYF
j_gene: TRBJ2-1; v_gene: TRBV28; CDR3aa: CATTAGYNEQFF
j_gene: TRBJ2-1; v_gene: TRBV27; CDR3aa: CADRGRFLDNEQFF
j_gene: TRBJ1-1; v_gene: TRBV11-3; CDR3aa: CASRWGQPGQGPTEAFF
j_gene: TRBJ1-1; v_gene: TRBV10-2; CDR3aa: CASSEPSMNTEAFF
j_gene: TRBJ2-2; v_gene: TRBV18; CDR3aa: CASSPTSGANTGELFF
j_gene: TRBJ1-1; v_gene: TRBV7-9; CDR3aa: CASSSRRGNRVRNTEAFF
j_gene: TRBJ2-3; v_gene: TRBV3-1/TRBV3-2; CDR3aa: CASSLNGGTDTQYF
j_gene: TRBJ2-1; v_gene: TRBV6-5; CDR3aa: CASSYEGQGRNEQFF
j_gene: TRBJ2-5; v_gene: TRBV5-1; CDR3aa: CASSFQGLAEQETQYF
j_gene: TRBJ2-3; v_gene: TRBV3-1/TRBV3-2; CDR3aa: CASSQGGFTDTQYF
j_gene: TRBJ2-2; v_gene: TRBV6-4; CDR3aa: CASSEQGGVTGELFF
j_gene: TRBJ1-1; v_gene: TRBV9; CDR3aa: CASSVGGGRMNTEAFF
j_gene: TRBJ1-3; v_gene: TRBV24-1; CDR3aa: CATSDPRGTTGNTIYF
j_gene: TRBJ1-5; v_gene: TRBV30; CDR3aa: CAWSETGGRPNQPQHF
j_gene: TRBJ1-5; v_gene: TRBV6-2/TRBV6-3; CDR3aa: CASSFFGEEQPQHF
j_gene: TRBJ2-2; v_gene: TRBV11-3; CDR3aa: CASSFSDRAGELFF
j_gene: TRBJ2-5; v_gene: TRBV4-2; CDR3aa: CASSQGTSGIHQETQYF
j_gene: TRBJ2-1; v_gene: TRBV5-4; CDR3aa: CASSLGLAGFNEQFF
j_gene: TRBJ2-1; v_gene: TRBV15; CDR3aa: CATSRFGTGDNEQFF
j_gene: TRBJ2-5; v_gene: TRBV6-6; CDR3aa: CASRLTGAETQYF
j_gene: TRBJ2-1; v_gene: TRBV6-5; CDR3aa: CASSTGQGRNEQFF
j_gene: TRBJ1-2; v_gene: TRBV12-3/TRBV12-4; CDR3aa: CASSPGRGDGYTF
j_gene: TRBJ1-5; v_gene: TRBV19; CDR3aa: CASSIIGQGEDQPQHF
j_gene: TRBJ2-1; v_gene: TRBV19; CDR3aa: CASSEASGNYNEQFF
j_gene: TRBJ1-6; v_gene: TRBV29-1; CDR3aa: CSVLLIVLHF